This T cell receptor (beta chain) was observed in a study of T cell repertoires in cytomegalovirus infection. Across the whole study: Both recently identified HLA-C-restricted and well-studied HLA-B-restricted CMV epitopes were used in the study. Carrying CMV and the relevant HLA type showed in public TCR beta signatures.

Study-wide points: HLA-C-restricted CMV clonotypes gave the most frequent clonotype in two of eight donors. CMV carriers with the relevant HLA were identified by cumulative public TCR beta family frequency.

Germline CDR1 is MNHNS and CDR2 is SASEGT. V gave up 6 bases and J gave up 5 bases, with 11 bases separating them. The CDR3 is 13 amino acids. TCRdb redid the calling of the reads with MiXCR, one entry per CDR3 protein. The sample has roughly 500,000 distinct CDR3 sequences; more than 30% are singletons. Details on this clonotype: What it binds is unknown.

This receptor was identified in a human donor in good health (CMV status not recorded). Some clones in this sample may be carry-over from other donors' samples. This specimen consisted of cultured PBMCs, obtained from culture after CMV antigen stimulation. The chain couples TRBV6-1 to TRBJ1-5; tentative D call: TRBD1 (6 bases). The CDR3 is CASSWGADQPQHF. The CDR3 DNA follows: TGTGCCAGCAGCTGGGGGGCGGATCAGCCCCAGCATTTT.